Given below is one T cell receptor beta chain in context. Original processing notes: It was from reference gene primer amplification that nucleated cell counts were estimated. Libraries were prepared by immunoSEQ multiplex PCR; TCRdb keeps only in-frame clonotypes and omits some of them. D and trimming were read from the DNA, whereas the V and J calls and clone size are those reported in that table. This table holds around 40,000 clones, about four fifths found once. This record belongs to a study of blood T cell repertoires in COVID-19. Study as a whole: The samples span acute and convalescent COVID-19 from the United States, Italy and Spain. PBMCs, B-cell-depleted T cells, or T cells provided the cDNA or gDNA that made up the material.

Sequencing was performed on peripheral blood. The receptor comes from a man between 70 and 80 years old with acute or convalescent COVID-19.

This CDR3 is CASREAGQANTEAFF. CDR3 sequence (DNA): TGTGCCAGCAGGGAGGCCGGACAGGCGAACACTGAAGCTTTCTTT. V and J are TRBV9 and TRBJ1-1, with 7 nucleotides matching TRBD1. Per the germline V gene, CDR1 is SGDLS and CDR2 is YYNGEE. CDR3 length equals 15 residues. With 5 bases clipped from V and 1 base from J, the junction kept 8 bases outside the gene matches.